This T cell receptor beta chain was recovered during a study of blood T cell repertoires in COVID-19. Germline lookup yields CDR1 LGHNA and CDR2 YSLEER. The CDR3 totals 16 residues. V lost 0 bases, J lost 0 bases, and 9 bases lay in between. The repertoire was sequenced with immunoSEQ multiplex PCR; TCRdb's copy has only in-frame clones and lacks some. The data hold 200,000 to 300,000 clones, with approximately 82% observed a single time. The chain has TRBV4-3 and TRBJ1-3; TRBD1 is a possible D gene (6 bases). The sample consisted of peripheral blood. This clonotype was sampled from a man aged 40-50 years who had recovered from COVID-19. The CDR3: CASSQDWTDSGNTIYF. The CDR3, as DNA: TGCGCCAGCAGCCAAGATTGGACAGACTCTGGAAACACCATATATTTT.